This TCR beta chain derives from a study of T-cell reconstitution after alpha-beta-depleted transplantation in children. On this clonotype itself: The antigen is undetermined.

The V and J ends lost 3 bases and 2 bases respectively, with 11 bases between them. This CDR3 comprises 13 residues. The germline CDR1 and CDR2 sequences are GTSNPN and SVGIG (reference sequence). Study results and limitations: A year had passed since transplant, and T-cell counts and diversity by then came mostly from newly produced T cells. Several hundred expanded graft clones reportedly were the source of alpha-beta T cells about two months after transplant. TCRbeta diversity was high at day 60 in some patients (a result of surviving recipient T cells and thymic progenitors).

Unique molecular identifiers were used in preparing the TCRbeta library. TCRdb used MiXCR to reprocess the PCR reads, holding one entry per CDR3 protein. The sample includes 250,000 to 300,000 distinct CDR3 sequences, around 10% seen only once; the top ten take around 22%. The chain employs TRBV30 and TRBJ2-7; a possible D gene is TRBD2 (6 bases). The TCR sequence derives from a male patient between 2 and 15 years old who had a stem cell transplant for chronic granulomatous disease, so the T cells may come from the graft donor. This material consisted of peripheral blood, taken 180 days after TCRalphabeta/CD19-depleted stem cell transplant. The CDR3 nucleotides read TGTGCCTGGAGGCCCGGGGGTACCTACGAGCAGTACTTC. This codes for CAWRPGGTYEQYF.